These 3 T cell receptor beta chains were sequenced from one sample in a study of regulatory T cells in long-lasting Graves disease. Time point given: persistent/refractory GD, antithyroid drugs over 5 years with positive TRAb. PBMC-derived RNA was used for the TCR library. Building of the TCR beta libraries involved iRepertoire HTBI primers and Arm-PCR of CDR3 regions. TCRdb redid the calling of the multiplex PCR reads with MiXCR, one entry per CDR3 protein. The sample holds hundreds of thousands of distinct CDR3 sequences; roughly 20% are singletons and the top ten take over 7.5%. Source: peripheral blood mononuclear cells (PBMCs), taken when the disease was refractory, from a patient treated with antithyroid drugs. These receptors all come from a female donor with Graves disease.

The chain has TRBV20-1 and TRBJ1-3; 9 bases are a match to TRBD1. CDR3 length: 17 residues. Germline V gives CDR1 DFQATT, CDR2 SNEGSKA (reference sequence). The V gene end was trimmed by 3 bases and the J gene end by 7 bases; junction bases not matched to a gene: 16. The CDR3 region is CSARPSRDRERGNTIYF. As DNA, the CDR3 is TGCAGTGCTAGGCCATCTCGGGACAGGGAGAGGGGGAACACCATATATTTT.

This clonotype showed up many times. The CDR3 bases are TGTGCCAGCAGTTACTCCCAGGGCCACTACGAGCAGTACTTC. Translated, it gives CASSYSQGHYEQYF. This chain links TRBV6-9 with TRBJ2-7; D might be TRBD1 (5 bases). Per the germline V gene, CDR1 is MNHGY and CDR2 is SVAAGI. This CDR3 is built from 14 residues. V shed 3 bases and J shed 3 bases, with 12 bases lying between them.

This clonotype was recorded many times. The chain combines TRBV3-1 with TRBJ2-5, with D possibly matching TRBD1 (5 bases). CDR3 length equals 16 residues. Germline V gene data show CDR1 as LGHDT and CDR2 as YNNKEL (reference sequence). With 2 bases removed from V and 2 bases from J, the gap between germline ends came to 15 bases. This CDR3 reads CASSQQGLGSQETQYF. The CDR3, as DNA: TGTGCCAGCAGCCAACAGGGTCTTGGCTCACAAGAGACCCAGTACTTC.